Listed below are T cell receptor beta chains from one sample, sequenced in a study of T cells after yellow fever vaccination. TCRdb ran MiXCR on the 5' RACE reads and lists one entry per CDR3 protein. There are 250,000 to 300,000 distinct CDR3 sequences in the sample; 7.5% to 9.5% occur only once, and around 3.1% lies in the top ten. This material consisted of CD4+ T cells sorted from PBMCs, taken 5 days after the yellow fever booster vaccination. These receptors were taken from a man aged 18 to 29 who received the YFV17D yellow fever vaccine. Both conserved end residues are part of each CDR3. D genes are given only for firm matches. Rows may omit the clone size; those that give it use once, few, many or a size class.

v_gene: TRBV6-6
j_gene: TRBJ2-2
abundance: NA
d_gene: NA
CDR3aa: CASTTRRDTGELFF

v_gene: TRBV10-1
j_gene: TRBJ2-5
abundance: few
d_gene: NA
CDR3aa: CASSESSGQETQYF

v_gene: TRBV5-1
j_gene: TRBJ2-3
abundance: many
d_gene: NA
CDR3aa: CASSPVRQGPSTDTQYF

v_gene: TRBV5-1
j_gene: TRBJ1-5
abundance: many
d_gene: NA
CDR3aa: CASKVDVGNQPQHF

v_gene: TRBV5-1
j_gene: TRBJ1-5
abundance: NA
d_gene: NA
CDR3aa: CASSLGYGDQPQHF

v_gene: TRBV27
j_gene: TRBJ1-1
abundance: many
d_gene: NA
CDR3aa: CASSSHPGDTEAFF

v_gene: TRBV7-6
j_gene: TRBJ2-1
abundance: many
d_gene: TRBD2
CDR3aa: CASSYTGGPYNEQFF

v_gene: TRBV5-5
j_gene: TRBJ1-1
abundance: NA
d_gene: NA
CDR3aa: CASSLWAGQTEAFF

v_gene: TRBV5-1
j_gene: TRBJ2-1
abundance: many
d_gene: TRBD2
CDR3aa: CASRPAGGLGEQFF

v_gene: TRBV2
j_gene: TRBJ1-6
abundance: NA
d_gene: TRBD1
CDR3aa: CASSARQGGSPLHF

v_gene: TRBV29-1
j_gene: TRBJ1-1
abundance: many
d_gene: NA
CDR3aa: CSVVVTEAFF

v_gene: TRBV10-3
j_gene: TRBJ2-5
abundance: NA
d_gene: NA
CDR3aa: CAISGGPDGETQYF

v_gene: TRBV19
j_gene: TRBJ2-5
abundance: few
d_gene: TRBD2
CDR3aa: CASSDGGAQETQYF

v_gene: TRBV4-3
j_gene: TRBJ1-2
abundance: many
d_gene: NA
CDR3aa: CASSQEWTSGARYGYTF

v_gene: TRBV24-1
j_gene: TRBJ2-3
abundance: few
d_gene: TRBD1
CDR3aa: CATGQGATDTQYF

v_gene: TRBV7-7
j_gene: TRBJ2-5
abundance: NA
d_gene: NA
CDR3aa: CASSPRAGAETQYF

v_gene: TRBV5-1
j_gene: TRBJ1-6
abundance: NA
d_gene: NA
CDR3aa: CASSLEHLGAPLHF

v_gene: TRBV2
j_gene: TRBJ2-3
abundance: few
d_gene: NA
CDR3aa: CASRSDRSADTQYF

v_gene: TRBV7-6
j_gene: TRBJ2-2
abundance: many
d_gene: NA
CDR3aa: CASSLVQANTGELFF

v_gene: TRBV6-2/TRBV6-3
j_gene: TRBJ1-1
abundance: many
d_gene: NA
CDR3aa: CASSPQGDEAFF

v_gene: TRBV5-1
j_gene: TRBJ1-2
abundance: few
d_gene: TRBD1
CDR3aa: CASSRGDRGGGYTF

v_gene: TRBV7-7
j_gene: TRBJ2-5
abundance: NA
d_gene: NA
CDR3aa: CASSLGASGAGETQYF

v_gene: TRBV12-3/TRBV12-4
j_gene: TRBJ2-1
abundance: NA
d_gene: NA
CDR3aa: CASRRRQGEQFF

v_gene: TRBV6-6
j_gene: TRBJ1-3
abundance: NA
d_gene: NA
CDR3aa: CASSYGNTIYF

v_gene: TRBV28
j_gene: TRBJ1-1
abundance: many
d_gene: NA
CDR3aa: CASSYKDEAFF

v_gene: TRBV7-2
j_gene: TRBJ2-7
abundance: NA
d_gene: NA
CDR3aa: CASRRTEIYEQYF

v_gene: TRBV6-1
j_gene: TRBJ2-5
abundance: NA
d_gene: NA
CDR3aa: CASTRQKGTGETQYF

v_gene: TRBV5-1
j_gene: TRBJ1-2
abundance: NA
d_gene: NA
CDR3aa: CASSLQDGNGYTF

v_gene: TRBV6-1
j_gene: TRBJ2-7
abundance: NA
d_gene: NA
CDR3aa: CASSANSFREQYF

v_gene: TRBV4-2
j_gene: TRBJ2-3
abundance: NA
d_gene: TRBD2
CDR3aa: CASSLGTSRQPDTQYF

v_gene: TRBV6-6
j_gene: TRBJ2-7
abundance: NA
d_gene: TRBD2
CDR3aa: CASSLWTRRRYEQYF

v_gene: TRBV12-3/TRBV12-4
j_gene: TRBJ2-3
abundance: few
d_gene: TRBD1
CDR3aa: CASSPGTGLGDTQYF

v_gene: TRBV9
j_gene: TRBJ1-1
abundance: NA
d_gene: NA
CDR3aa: CASSPGGGREKAFF

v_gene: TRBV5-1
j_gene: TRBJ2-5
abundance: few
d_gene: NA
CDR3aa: CASSLGTIQETQYF

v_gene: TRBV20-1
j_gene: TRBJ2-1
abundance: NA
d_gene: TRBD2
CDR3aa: CSARRAGGSYNEQFF

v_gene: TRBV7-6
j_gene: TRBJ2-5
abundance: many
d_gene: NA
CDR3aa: CASSLAQKSETQYF

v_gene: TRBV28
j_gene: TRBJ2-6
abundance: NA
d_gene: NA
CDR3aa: CASSFGGSSGANVLTF

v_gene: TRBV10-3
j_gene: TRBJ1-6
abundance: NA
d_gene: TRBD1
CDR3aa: CAISEFPLGQPNSPLHF

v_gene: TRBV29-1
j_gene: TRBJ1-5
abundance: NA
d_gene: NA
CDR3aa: CSVPGRGRIQPQHF

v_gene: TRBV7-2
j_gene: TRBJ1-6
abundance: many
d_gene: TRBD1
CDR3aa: CASSLGTGAPFISPLHF

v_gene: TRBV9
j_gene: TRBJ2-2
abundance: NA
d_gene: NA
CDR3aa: CASSVGTGSDGELFF

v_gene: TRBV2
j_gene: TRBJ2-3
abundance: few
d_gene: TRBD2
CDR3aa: CASMGAGGADTQYF

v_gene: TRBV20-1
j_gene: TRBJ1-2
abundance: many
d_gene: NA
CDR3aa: CSARDPLLDGYTF

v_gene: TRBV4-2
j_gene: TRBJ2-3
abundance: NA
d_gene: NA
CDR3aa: CASSQGPADTQYF

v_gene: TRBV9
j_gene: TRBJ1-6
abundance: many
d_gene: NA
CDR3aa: CASSVDFNSPLHF

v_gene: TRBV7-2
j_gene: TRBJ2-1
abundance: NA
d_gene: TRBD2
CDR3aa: CASSLTSGGGDEQFF

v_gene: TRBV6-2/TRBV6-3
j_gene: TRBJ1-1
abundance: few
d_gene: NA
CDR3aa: CASSWNTEAFF

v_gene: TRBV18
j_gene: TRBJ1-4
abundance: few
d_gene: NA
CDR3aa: CASSARALGEKLFF

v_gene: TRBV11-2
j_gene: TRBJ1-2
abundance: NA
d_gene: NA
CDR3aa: CASSQSFVQGGYTF

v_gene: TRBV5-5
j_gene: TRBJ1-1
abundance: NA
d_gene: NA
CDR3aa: CASTDFGGAMNTEAFF

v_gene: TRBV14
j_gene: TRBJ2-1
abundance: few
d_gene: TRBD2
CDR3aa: CASSRLAGGPNEQFF

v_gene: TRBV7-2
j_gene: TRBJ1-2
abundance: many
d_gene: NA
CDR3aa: CASSDRNYGYTF

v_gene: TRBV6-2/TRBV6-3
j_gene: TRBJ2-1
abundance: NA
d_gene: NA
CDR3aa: CASSNGGFGNEQFF

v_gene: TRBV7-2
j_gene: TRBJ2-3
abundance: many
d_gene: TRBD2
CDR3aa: CASRSGGADTQYF

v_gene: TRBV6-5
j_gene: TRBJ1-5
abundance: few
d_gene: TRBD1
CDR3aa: CASRPRQGAYSNQPQHF

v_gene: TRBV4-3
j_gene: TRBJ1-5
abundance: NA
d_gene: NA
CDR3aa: CASSQESLGGAGQPQHF

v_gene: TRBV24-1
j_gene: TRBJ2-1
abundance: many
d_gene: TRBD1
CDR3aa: CATSDPAGGTYNEQFF